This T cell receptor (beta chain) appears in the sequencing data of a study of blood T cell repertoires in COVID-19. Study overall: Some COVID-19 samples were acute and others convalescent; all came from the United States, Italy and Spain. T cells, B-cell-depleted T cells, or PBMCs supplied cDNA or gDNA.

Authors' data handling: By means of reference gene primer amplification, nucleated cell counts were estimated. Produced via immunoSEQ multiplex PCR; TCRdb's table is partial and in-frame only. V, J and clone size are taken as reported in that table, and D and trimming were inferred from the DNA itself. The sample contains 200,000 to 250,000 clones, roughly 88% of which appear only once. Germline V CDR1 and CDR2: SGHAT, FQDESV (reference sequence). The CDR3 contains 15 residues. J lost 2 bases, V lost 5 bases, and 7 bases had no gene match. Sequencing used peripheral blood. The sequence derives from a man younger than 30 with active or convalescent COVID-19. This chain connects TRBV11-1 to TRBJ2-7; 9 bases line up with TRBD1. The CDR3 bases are TGTGCCAGCAGCGCGACCGGGACAGGGCCCTACGAGCAGTACTTC. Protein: CASSATGTGPYEQYF. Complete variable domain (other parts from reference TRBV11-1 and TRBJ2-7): EAEVAQSPRYKITEKSQAVAFWCDPISGHATLYWYRQILGQGPELLVQFQDESVVDDSQLPKDRFSAERLKGVDSTLKIQPAELGDSAMYLCASSATGTGPYEQYFGPGTRLTVT.